Below, 22 T cell receptor beta chains from the same sample are listed, as sequenced in a study of blood T cell repertoires in COVID-19. The repertoire was sequenced with immunoSEQ multiplex PCR; TCRdb's copy has only in-frame clones and lacks some. This sample has 110,000 or so clones, with over 70% found just once. Sequences were obtained from peripheral blood. Every receptor here comes from a man aged 50-59 years with acute or convalescent COVID-19.

The V gene is TRBV5-1, the J gene TRBJ1-3; a possible D gene is TRBD1 (5 bases). There are 13 residues in the CDR3. V was shortened by 1 base and J by 4 bases, with 6 bases between the two germline ends. From germline, CDR1 is SGHRS and CDR2 YFSETQ. The CDR3: CASSLQGGNTIYF. CDR3 bases: TGCGCCAGCAGCTTGCAGGGAGGAAACACCATATATTTT.

V usage is TRBV10-3 and J usage is TRBJ1-2; no reliable D call. CDR1 and CDR2 from the germline V gene are ENHRY and SYGVKD. The CDR3 is 14 residues long. V lost 0 bases and J lost 4, with 9 bases in between. CDR3 in amino acids: CAISESNSGYGYTF. In DNA form, the CDR3 reads TGTGCCATCAGTGAGTCGAACTCTGGCTATGGCTACACCTTC.

This clone was recorded only once. The CDR3 nucleotides are TGTGCCAGCAGCTTGGGGGCCCGCTCTGGAAACACCATATATTTT. Protein: CASSLGARSGNTIYF. The chain combines TRBV5-8 with TRBJ1-3; unclear D gene. Germline V lookup: CDR1 SGHTS, CDR2 YDEGEE. Between the trimmed V and J ends, which lost 0 bases and 0 bases, there was a span of 7 bases. CDR3 length: 15 amino acids.

With respect to this clone: The same CDR3 arises from other DNA sequences in this sample as well. This chain joins TRBV6-6 and TRBJ2-2; D perhaps matches TRBD1 (6 bases). The CDR3 is 15 amino acids. Germline CDR1 is MNHNY and CDR2 is SVGAGI (reference sequence). Trimming shortened V by 7 bases and J by 0 bases, and 12 bases separated the two germline ends. CDR3 amino acids: CASNPTGANTGELFF. The CDR3 DNA sequence: TGTGCCAGCAACCCGACAGGCGCGAACACCGGGGAGCTGTTTTTT.

The rearrangement joins TRBV3-1 (or the pseudogene TRBV3-2) to TRBJ1-5; D is uncertain. V gave up 2 bases and J gave up 3 bases, with 11 bases separating them. Per germline, CDR1 LGHDT and CDR2 YNNKEL (reference sequence). The CDR3 extends over 15 amino acids. CDR3 nucleotides: TGTGCCAGCAGCCAAAGCGCGGGCCCCAATCAGCCCCAGCATTTT. The encoded protein is CASSQSAGPNQPQHF.

This chain links TRBV3-1 (or the pseudogene TRBV3-2) with TRBJ1-1; 7 nucleotides match TRBD1. The CDR3 consists of 16 residues. Germline CDR1 and CDR2: LGHDT and YNNKEL (reference sequence). The junction had 9 bases not matched to a gene; V was cut back by 0 bases and J by 5 bases. The CDR3 coding sequence is TGTGCCAGCAGCCAAGAATCAACAGGGGAAAAGACTGAAGCTTTCTTT. This sequence encodes CASSQESTGEKTEAFF.

This clone appeared a few times. Other nucleotide sequences from this sample produce the same CDR3. The chain uses TRBV2 and TRBJ2-7; possibly TRBD1 for D (6 bases). V shed 4 bases and J shed 0 bases, with 13 bases lying between them. CDR1 is SNHLY, CDR2 FYNNEI, per germline. This CDR3 is 15 amino acids long. The CDR3 reads CASSAGRGASYEQYV. The DNA for the CDR3 is TGTGCCAGCAGTGCAGGCAGGGGTGCCTCCTACGAGCAGTACGTC.

The chain combines TRBV4-2 with TRBJ1-5; maybe TRBD1 (6 bases). Germline-derived CDR1 and CDR2 are LGHNA and YNFKEQ. The CDR3 is 15 residues long. V lost 4 bases and J 4 bases, leaving 14 bases between the germline ends. The CDR3 DNA is TGTGCCAGCAGCCTACGGCCAGGGGTAAATCAGCCCCAGCATTTT. Amino acid sequence: CASSLRPGVNQPQHF.

This chain joins TRBV29-1 and TRBJ2-7; 7 bases are shared with TRBD1. This CDR3 has 11 residues. CDR1 and CDR2 from the germline V gene are SQVTM and ANQGSEA. With 5 bases clipped from V and 6 bases from J, the junction kept 4 bases outside the gene matches. Here the CDR3 DNA reads TGCAGCGTTCGAGACAGGGCCGAGCAGTACTTC. It specifies CSVRDRAEQYF.

The chain joins TRBV3-1 (or the pseudogene TRBV3-2) to TRBJ1-3; possible D gene TRBD1, 5 bases. Germline CDR1 LGHDT, CDR2 YNNKEL (reference sequence). The CDR3 runs to 17 residues. V lost 0 bases and J 0 bases, leaving 12 bases between the germline ends. The CDR3, as DNA: TGTGCCAGCAGCCAAGAAGGGGTGGCCCTCTCTGGAAACACCATATATTTT. Translating it yields CASSQEGVALSGNTIYF.

This chain connects TRBV6-1 to TRBJ2-3; 10 nucleotides match TRBD2. Unmatched junction bases numbered 10, after V lost 4 bases and J lost 6 bases. Germline CDR1 is MNHNS and CDR2 is SASEGT. This CDR3 is 16 amino acids long. The chain's CDR3 is CASSVSLAGAGDTQYF. The CDR3 bases are TGTGCCAGCAGTGTCTCCCTAGCGGGGGCGGGGGATACGCAGTATTTT.

The V call is TRBV5-1, the J call TRBJ2-3; no reliable D call. The CDR3 totals 14 residues. V was clipped by 0 bases and J by 2 bases, with 7 bases between them. Looked up from germline, CDR1 is SGHRS and CDR2 is YFSETQ. The CDR3 sequence is CASSLGANTDTQYF. The CDR3, as DNA: TGCGCCAGCAGCTTGGGAGCTAACACAGATACGCAGTATTTT.

J is TRBJ1-5 and V is TRBV28; 8 bases are a match to TRBD1. Germline loops: CDR1 MDHEN, CDR2 SYDVKM. The junction had 6 bases not matched to a gene; V was cut back by 2 bases and J by 0 bases. The CDR3 is 17 residues long. The CDR3 loop is CASSLTRQGISNQPQHF. The CDR3 DNA is TGTGCCAGCAGTTTAACCAGACAGGGGATTAGCAATCAGCCCCAGCATTTT.

This chain connects TRBV5-3 to TRBJ2-7; TRBD2 matches at 8 bases. TRBV5-3 is recorded as an ORF, its role being uncertain. Trimming cost V 2 bases and J 3 bases; bases outside gene matches: 1. The CDR3 has 13 amino acids. DNA for the CDR3: TGTGCCAGAAGCTTCCGGGGGGGCTACGAGCAGTACGTC. It specifies CARSFRGGYEQYV.

Comments on this clone: Other nucleotide sequences from this sample produce the same CDR3. The V call is TRBV5-1, the J call TRBJ1-2, with a weak D call TRBD1 (5 bases). The CDR3 consists of 13 residues. V shed 4 bases and J shed 4 bases, with 11 bases lying between them. Germline V gene data show CDR1 as SGHRS and CDR2 as YFSETQ. The CDR3 protein is CASSPGQAYGYTF. DNA for the CDR3: TGCGCCAGCAGCCCAGGGCAGGCCTATGGCTACACCTTC.

The chain couples TRBV5-8 to TRBJ1-5, with D tentatively TRBD1 (5 bases). Germline V CDR1 and CDR2: SGHTS, YDEGEE. The CDR3 runs to 16 residues. V was clipped by 4 bases and J by 0 bases, with 14 bases between them. DNA of the CDR3: TGTGCCAGCAGCATGGGGACTTTAATTAGCAATCAGCCCCAGCATTTT. This sequence encodes CASSMGTLISNQPQHF.

This chain uses TRBV11-2 with TRBJ1-2; TRBD1 aligns across 8 bases. CDR1 SGHAT and CDR2 FQNNGV come from the germline V gene. J lost 6 bases, V lost 7 bases, and 10 bases had no gene match. The CDR3 is 14 residues long. The CDR3 DNA follows: TGTGCCAGCAACGGACAGGGCGCGAGGGATGGCTACACCTTC. It encodes CASNGQGARDGYTF.

The chain uses TRBV28 and TRBJ2-7; weak D call: TRBD1 (5 bases). The V gene's germline CDR1 is MDHEN and CDR2 SYDVKM. This CDR3 region has 13 residues. V was pared by 7 bases and J by 2 bases, with 12 bases between. The DNA for the CDR3 is TGTGCCAGCATGCAGGGTAGGACCTACGAGCAGTACTTC. Its protein product is CASMQGRTYEQYF.

This chain joins TRBV4-2 and TRBJ1-1, with D perhaps matching TRBD1 (5 bases). The CDR3 has 16 residues. V was cut by 1 base and J by 1 base, with 13 bases left in between. Germline CDR1 and CDR2: LGHNA and YNFKEQ. DNA for the CDR3: TGTGCCAGCAGCCAAGTGGCAGGGATGAGGAACACTGAAGCTTTCTTT. The encoded protein is CASSQVAGMRNTEAFF.

J is TRBJ1-3 and V is TRBV15; D call uncertain. The germline gives CDR1 LNHNV, CDR2 YYDKDF (reference sequence). Trimming took 1 base from V and 0 from J, leaving 7 bases between them. CDR3 length equals 15 residues. The CDR3 is CATSRVRGSGNTIYF. The CDR3 nucleotides are TGTGCCACCAGCAGAGTACGGGGCTCTGGAAACACCATATATTTT.

CDR3 residues: CASSLRDYAYEQYV. DNA of the CDR3: TGTGCCAGCAGCCTAAGGGACTACGCCTACGAGCAGTACGTC. The rearrangement uses TRBV6-2 or TRBV6-3 and TRBJ2-7, with 7 nucleotides matching TRBD2. This CDR3 has 14 amino acids. In germline, CDR1 is MNHEY, CDR2 SVGEGT. The ends lost 6 bases at V and 2 bases at J; junction bases unmatched: 7.

The gene calls are TRBV19 and TRBJ1-1; maybe TRBD1 (6 bases). CDR1 and CDR2 (germline): LNHDA, SQIVND (reference sequence). The length of the CDR3 is 14 residues. V was clipped by 7 bases and J by 5 bases, with 17 bases between them. The CDR3: CASTPSQGWTEAFF. CDR3 bases: TGTGCCAGTACCCCAAGTCAGGGGTGGACTGAAGCTTTCTTT.